What follows is one TCR beta chain and its context. These data belong to a study of blood T cell repertoires in COVID-19. The V end was cut by 0 bases, the J end by 4 bases, with 12 bases between. Per the germline V gene, CDR1 is LGHDT and CDR2 is YNNKEL (reference sequence). The CDR3 runs to 15 residues. TCRdb's table, derived via immunoSEQ multiplex PCR, lists solely in-frame clones and lacks some. The table has about 190,000 clones, roughly 80% seen once; the top ten hold under 5.5%. The origin of this receptor is a woman in her twenties or thirties with acute or convalescent COVID-19. The rearrangement joins TRBV3-1 (or the pseudogene TRBV3-2) to TRBJ1-2; D call uncertain. Sequenced input: peripheral blood. In DNA, the CDR3 is TGTGCCAGCAGCCAAGATCCTGCGGGGATCTATGGCTACACCTTC. Its protein is CASSQDPAGIYGYTF.